The TCR beta chain under discussion was sequenced for a study of cytomegalovirus exposure and HLA in healthy donors. Study in general: An early data release held 75 million to 100 million unique TCRs from HLA-typed donors. Within the Caucasian-associated ancestry cluster were 65% to 85% of the roughly 400 genotyped donors. Whole-study results and caveats: A missense DCLRE1C variant was associated with V- and J-gene trimming of TCR beta chains in a later analysis, and an independent cohort replicated the association. A few of the chains that were CMV-associated were confirmed in vitro to be specific for CMV antigens.

With 6 bases removed from V and 4 bases from J, the gap between germline ends came to 13 bases. The CDR3 totals 15 residues. CDR1 is MNHEY and CDR2 is SVGAGI in the germline V gene. This clone was counted only a few times. As yet, its antigen is unknown. 13 Jbeta primers and 60 Vbeta primers were used for the PCR. The protocol was immunoSEQ multiplex PCR, while the TCRdb copy is restricted to in-frame clones and leaves out a portion. The data show about 160,000 clones, around 84% seen once. The origin of this receptor is a male donor in good health and CMV-seropositive. This chain connects TRBV6-5 to TRBJ2-6, with D tentatively TRBD1 (6 bases). Sequenced input: PBMCs. The chain's CDR3 is CASRPGQGGANVLTF. DNA of the CDR3: TGTGCCAGCAGACCAGGGCAGGGGGGGGCCAACGTCCTGACTTTC.